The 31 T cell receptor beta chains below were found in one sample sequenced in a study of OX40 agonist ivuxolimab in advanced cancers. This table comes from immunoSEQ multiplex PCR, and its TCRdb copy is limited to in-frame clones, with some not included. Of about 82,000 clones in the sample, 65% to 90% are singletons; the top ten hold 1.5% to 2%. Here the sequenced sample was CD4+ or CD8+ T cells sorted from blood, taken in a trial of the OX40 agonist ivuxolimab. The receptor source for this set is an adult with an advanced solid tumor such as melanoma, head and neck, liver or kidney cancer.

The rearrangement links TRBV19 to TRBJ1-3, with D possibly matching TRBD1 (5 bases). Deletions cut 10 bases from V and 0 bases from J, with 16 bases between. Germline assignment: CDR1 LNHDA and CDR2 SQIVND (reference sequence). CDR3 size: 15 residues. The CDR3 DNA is TGTGCCACAGCTGGGACTCAGAGCTCTGGAAACACCATATATTTT. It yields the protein CATAGTQSSGNTIYF.

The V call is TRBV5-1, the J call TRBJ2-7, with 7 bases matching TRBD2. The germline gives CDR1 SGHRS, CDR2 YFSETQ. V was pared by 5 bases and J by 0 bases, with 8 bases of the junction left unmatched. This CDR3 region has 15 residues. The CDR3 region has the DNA TGCGCCAGCAGTTTGAGCGGGATGAGCTCCTACGAGCAGTACTTC. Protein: CASSLSGMSSYEQYF.

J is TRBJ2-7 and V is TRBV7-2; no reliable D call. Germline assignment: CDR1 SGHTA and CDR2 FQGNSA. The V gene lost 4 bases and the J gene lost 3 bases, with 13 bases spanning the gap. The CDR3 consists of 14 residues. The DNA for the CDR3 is TGTGCCAGCAGCTCGGGCATAGGGTACTACGAGCAGTACTTC. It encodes CASSSGIGYYEQYF. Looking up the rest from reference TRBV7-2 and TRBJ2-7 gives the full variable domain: GAGVSQSPSNKVTEKGKDVELRCDPISGHTALYWYRQSLGQGLEFLIYFQGNSAPDKSGLPSDRFSAERTGGSVSTLTIQRTQQEDSAVYLCASSSGIGYYEQYFGPGTRLTVT.

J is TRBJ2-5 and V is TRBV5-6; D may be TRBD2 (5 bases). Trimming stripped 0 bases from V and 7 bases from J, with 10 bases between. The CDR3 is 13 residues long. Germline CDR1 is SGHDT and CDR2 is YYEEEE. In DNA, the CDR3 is TGTGCCAGCAGCTTGGGGCCACTAGGGACCCAGTACTTC. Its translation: CASSLGPLGTQYF.

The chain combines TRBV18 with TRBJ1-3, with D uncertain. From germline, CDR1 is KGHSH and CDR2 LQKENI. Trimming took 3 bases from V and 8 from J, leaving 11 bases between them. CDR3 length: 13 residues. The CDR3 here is CASSPPSLDTIYF. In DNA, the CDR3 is TGTGCCAGCTCACCGCCCAGCCTAGACACCATATATTTT.

The CDR3 here is CASSDSSGSGYEQFF. CDR3 coding DNA: TGTGCCAGTAGTGACTCTAGCGGGAGTGGGTATGAGCAGTTCTTC. The chain carries TRBV19 and TRBJ2-1; 10 bases are shared with TRBD2. V lost 5 bases to trimming and J lost 8 bases; unmatched junction nucleotides: 9. Germline CDR1 LNHDA, CDR2 SQIVND (reference sequence). The CDR3 totals 15 residues.

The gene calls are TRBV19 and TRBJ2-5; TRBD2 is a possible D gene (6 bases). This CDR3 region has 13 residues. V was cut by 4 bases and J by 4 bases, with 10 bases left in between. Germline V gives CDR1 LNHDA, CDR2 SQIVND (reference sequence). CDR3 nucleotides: TGTGCCAGTAGTACCTCGGGGGTAGAGACCCAGTACTTC. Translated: CASSTSGVETQYF.

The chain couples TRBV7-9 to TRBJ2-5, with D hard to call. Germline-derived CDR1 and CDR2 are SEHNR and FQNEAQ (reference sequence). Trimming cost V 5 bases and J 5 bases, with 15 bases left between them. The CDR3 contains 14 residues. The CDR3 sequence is CASSRPGPGETQYF. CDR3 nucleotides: TGTGCCAGCAGCCGACCGGGTCCTGGGGAGACCCAGTACTTC.

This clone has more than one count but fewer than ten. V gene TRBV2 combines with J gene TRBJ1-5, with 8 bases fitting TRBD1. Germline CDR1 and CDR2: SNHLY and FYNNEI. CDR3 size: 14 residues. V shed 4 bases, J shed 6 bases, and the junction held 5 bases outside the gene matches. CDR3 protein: CASSADRGSQPQHF. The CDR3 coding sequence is TGTGCCAGCAGTGCAGACAGGGGAAGTCAGCCCCAGCATTTT.

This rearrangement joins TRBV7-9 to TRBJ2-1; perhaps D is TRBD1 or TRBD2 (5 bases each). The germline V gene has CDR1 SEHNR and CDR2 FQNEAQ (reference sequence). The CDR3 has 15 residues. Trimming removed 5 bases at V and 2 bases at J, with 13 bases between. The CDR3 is CASSISRGPYNEQFF. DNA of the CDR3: TGTGCCAGCAGCATTTCACGGGGCCCCTACAATGAGCAGTTCTTC.

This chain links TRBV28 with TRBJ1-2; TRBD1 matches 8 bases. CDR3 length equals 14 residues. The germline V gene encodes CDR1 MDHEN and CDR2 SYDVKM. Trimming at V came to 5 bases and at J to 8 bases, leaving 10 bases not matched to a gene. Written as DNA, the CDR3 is TGTGCCAGCAGTAACGGACAGGGATCTGTGGGCTACACCTTC. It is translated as CASSNGQGSVGYTF.

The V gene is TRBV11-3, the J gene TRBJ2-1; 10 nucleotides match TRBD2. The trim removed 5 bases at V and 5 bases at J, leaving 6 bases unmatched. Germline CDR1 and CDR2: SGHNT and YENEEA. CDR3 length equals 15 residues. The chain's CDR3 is CASSALAGVHNEQFF. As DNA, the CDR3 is TGTGCCAGCAGCGCCCTAGCGGGAGTTCACAATGAGCAGTTCTTC. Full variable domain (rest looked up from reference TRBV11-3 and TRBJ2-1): EAGVVQSPRYKIIEKKQPVAFWCNPISGHNTLYWYLQNLGQGPELLIRYENEEAVDDSQLPKDRFSAERLKGVDSTLKIQPAELGDSAVYLCASSALAGVHNEQFFGPGTRLTVL.

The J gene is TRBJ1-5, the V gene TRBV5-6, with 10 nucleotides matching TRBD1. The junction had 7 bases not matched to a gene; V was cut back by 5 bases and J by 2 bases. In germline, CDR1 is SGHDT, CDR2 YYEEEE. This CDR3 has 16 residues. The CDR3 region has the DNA TGTGCCAGCAGTTCGACAGGGACAGGGGGCAATCAGCCCCAGCATTTT. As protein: CASSSTGTGGNQPQHF.

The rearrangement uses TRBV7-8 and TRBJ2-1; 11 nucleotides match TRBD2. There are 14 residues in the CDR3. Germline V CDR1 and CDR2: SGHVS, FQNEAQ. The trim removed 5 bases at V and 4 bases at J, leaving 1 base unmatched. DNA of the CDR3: TGTGCCAGCAGCCGACTAGCGGGATACAATGAGCAGTTCTTC. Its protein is CASSRLAGYNEQFF.

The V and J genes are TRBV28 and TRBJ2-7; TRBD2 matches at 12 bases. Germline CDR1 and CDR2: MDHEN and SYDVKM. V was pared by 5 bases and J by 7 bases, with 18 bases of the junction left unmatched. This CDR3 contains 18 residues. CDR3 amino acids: CASSPFGRPTSGRWEQYF. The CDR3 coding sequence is TGTGCCAGCAGTCCATTCGGACGGCCGACTAGCGGGAGATGGGAGCAGTACTTC.

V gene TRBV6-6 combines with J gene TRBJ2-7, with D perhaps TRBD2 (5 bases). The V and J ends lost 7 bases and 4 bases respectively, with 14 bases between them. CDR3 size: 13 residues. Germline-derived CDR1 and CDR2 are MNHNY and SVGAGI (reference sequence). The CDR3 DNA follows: TGTGCCAGCAACATAGATAGAGGGTACGAGCAGTACTTC. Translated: CASNIDRGYEQYF.

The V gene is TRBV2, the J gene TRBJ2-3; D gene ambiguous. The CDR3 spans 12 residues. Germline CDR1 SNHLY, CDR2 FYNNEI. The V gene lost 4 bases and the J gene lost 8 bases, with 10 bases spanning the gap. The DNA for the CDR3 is TGTGCCAGCAGTGGGAGTAGCCGTACGCAGTATTTT. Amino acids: CASSGSSRTQYF.

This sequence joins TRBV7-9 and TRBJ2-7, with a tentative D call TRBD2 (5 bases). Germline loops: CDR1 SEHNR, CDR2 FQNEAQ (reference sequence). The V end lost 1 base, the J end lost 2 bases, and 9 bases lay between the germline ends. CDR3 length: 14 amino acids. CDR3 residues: CASSLGSGPYEQYF. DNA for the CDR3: TGTGCCAGCAGCTTAGGAAGCGGCCCCTACGAGCAGTACTTC.

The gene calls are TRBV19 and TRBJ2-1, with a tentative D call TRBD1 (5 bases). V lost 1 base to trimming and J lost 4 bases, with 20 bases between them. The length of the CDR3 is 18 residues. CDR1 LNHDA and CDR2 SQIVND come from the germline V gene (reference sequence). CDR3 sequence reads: CASSIGAGRILLYNEQFF. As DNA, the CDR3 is TGTGCCAGTAGTATAGGGGCAGGGCGCATCCTTCTTTACAATGAGCAGTTCTTC.

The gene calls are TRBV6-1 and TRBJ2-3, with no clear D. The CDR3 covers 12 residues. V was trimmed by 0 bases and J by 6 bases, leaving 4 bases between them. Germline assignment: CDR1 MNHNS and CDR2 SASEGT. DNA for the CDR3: TGTGCCAGCAGTGAAGCAGGCGATACGCAGTATTTT. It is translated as CASSEAGDTQYF.

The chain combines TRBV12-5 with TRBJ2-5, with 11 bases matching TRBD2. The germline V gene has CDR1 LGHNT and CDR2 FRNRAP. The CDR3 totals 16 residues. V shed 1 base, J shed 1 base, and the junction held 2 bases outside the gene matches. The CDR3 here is CASGLETSGTQETQYF. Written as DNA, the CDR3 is TGTGCTAGTGGTTTGGAGACTAGCGGGACCCAAGAGACCCAGTACTTC.

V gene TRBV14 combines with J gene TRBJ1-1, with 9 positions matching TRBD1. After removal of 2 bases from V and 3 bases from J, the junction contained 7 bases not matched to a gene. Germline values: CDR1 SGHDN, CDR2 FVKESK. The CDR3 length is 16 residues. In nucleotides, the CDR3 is TGTGCCAGCAGCCAACCGGGACAGGGCTTAGACACTGAAGCTTTCTTT. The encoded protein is CASSQPGQGLDTEAFF.

CDR3 nucleotides: TGTGCCAGCAGCCCCGGCGGCGGTCAGGGTCAGCCCCAGCATTTT. This gives the protein CASSPGGGQGQPQHF. The chain joins TRBV28 to TRBJ1-5; D might be TRBD1 (5 bases). With 6 bases removed from V and 6 bases from J, the gap between germline ends came to 18 bases. Germline V gives CDR1 MDHEN, CDR2 SYDVKM. This CDR3 is 15 amino acids long.

CDR3 nucleotide sequence: TGTGCCAGCCGAACCCAGGATTTAGAGACCCAGTACTTC. Translation: CASRTQDLETQYF. The rearrangement joins TRBV28 to TRBJ2-5, with D uncertain. This CDR3 comprises 13 residues. Germline V gene sequence: CDR1 MDHEN, CDR2 SYDVKM. Trimming shortened V by 8 bases and J by 4 bases, and 14 bases separated the two germline ends.

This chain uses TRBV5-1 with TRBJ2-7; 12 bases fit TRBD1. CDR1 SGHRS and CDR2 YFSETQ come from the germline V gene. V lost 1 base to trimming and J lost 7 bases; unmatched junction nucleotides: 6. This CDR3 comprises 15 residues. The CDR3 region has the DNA TGCGCCAGCAGCTTGTACGGGACAGGGGGCCGTGAGCAGTACTTC. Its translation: CASSLYGTGGREQYF.

The CDR3 DNA is TGCGCCAGCAGCCAAGGCGGGACATCTCGAGAGACCCAGTACTTC. This gives the protein CASSQGGTSRETQYF. This sequence joins TRBV4-1 and TRBJ2-5; D is tentatively TRBD1 or TRBD2 (6 bases each). The V end was cut by 1 base, the J end by 4 bases, with 13 bases between. CDR3 length: 15 amino acids. CDR1 is MGHRA and CDR2 is YSYEKL in the germline V gene.

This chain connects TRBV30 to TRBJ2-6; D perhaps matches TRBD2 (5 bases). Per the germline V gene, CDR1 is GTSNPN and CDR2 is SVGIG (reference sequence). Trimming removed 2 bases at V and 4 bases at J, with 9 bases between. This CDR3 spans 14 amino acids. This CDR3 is CAWSSGSGANVLTF. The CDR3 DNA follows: TGTGCCTGGAGTTCGGGGTCGGGGGCCAACGTCCTGACTTTC.

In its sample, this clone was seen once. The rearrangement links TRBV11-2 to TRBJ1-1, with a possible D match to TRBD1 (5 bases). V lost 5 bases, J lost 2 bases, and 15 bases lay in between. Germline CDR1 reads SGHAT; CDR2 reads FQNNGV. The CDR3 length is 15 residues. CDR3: CASSTNGGANTEAFF. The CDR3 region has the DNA TGTGCCAGCAGCACAAACGGTGGGGCAAACACTGAAGCTTTCTTT.

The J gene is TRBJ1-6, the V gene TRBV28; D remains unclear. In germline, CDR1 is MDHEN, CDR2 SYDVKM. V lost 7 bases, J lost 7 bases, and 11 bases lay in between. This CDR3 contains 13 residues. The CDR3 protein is CASTRTRNSPLHF. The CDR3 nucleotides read TGTGCCAGCACCCGGACTCGAAATTCACCCCTCCACTTT.

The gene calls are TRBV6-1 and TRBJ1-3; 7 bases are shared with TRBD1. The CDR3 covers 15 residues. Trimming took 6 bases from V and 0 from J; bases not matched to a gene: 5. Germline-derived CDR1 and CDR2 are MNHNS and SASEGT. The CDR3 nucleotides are TGTGCCAGCAGGGGACAGTTGATCTCTGGAAACACCATATATTTT. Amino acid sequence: CASRGQLISGNTIYF.

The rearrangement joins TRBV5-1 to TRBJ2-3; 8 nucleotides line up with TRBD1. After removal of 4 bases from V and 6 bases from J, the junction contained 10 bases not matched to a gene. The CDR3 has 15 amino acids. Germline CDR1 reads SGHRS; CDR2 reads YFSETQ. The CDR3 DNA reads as TGCGCCAGCAGCGAGGGACAGGCGGGTATCGATACGCAGTATTTT. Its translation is CASSEGQAGIDTQYF.